Presented here are 6 T cell receptor beta chains from one specimen sequenced in a study of blood T cell repertoires in COVID-19. The assay was immunoSEQ multiplex PCR, and TCRdb's table has in-frame clones only and misses some. There are about 140,000 clones in the sample; over 60% occur only once, and roughly 17% lies in the top ten. Sequences were obtained from peripheral blood. Receptors originate from a man between 45 and 60 years old with acute or convalescent COVID-19.

There are a few counts of this clone. This chain connects TRBV6-1 to TRBJ2-2, with D possibly matching TRBD1 (5 bases). Germline V gene data show CDR1 as MNHNS and CDR2 as SASEGT. The CDR3 totals 13 residues. V lost 1 base to trimming and J lost 7 bases, with 7 bases between them. This CDR3 is CASSEVRDGELFF. The DNA of the CDR3 is TGTGCCAGCAGTGAAGTCAGGGACGGGGAGCTGTTTTTT.

This sequence joins TRBV14 and TRBJ1-3; D unclear. This CDR3 is built from 17 residues. Germline V gene sequence: CDR1 SGHDN, CDR2 FVKESK. The germline V and J ends were trimmed by 0 bases and 0 bases, with 12 bases remaining between them. CDR3 DNA: TGTGCCAGCAGCCAAGATCGGCTGAGGAGCTCTGGAAACACCATATATTTT. Residues: CASSQDRLRSSGNTIYF.

V gene TRBV30 combines with J gene TRBJ2-1; 8 bases agree with TRBD1. Germline V CDR1 and CDR2: GTSNPN, SVGIG (reference sequence). The V and J ends lost 8 bases and 6 bases, in that order; junction bases with no gene match: 3. CDR3 length: 11 residues. CDR3 sequence: CAGTGGNEQFF. The CDR3 DNA is TGTGCCGGCACAGGGGGCAATGAGCAGTTCTTC.

This clone is a singleton in its sample. This chain links TRBV5-1 with TRBJ1-5; 7 nucleotides line up with TRBD1. Trimming at V came to 5 bases and at J to 2 bases, leaving 7 bases not matched to a gene. The germline V gene has CDR1 SGHRS and CDR2 YFSETQ. The CDR3 is 15 amino acids. The CDR3 DNA reads TGCGCCAGCAGTCGGGACAGCCTAGGCAATCAGCCCCAGCATTTT. Protein sequence: CASSRDSLGNQPQHF.

This sequence joins TRBV24-1 and TRBJ1-1; TRBD1 matches 7 bases. This CDR3 spans 15 amino acids. Germline CDR1 KGHDR, CDR2 SFDVKD. Trimming removed 8 bases from V and 1 base from J; junction bases left unmatched: 9. Here the CDR3 DNA reads TGTGCCACCATCCCCGGGACAGTTGGGAACACTGAAGCTTTCTTT. It encodes CATIPGTVGNTEAFF.

The table lists this clone with a few counts. The rearrangement joins TRBV2 to TRBJ2-1, with D perhaps TRBD2 (6 bases). This CDR3 has 15 amino acids. CDR1 SNHLY and CDR2 FYNNEI come from the germline V gene. Trimming took 7 bases from V and 8 from J, leaving 21 bases between them. CDR3 DNA sequence: TGTGCCAGCACCCTTAACTGGAGGGGTCTAGATGAGCAGTTCTTC. Protein: CASTLNWRGLDEQFF.